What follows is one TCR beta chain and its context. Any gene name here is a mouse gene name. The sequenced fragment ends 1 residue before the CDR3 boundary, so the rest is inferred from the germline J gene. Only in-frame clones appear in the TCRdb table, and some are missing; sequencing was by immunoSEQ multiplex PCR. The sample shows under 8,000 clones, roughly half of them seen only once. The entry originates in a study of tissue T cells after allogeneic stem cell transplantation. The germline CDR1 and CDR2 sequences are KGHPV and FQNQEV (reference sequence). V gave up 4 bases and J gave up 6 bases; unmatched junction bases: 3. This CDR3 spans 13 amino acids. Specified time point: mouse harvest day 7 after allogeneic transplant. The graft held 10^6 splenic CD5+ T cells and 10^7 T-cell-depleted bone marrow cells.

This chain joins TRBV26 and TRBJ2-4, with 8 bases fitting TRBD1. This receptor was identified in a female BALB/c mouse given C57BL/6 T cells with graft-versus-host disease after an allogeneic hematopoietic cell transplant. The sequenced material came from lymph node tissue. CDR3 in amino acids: CASSPWDRNTLYF. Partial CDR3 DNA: TGTGCCAGCAGTCCTTGGGACAGGAACACCTTGTAC. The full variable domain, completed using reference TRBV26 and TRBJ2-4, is NSKVIQTPRYLVKGQGQKAKMRCIPEKGHPVVFWYQQNKNNEFKFLINFQNQEVLQQIDMTEKRFSAECPSNSPCSLEIQSSEAGDSALYLCASSPWDRNTLYFGAGTRLSVL.